The source of this T cell receptor beta chain is a study of radiotherapy plus CTLA-4 blockade in lung cancer. Assay: immunoSEQ multiplex PCR; the TCRdb copy retains only in-frame clones and omits some. The sample consists of 13,000 or so clones, around 84% of them appearing once. The sample was peripheral blood, taken from a patient treated with radiotherapy plus ipilimumab. This sequence originates from a human donor with non-small cell lung cancer that progressed on radiotherapy plus ipilimumab.

CDR3 nucleotides: TGTGCCAGTAGTATGGTCTCCCTGGTAACTAGCACAGATACGCAGTATTTT. It specifies CASSMVSLVTSTDTQYF. The chain couples TRBV19 to TRBJ2-3, with D unclear. CDR3 length: 17 residues. In germline, CDR1 is LNHDA, CDR2 SQIVND (reference sequence). V shed 3 bases and J shed 0 bases, with 16 bases lying between them.